The present T cell receptor beta chain was sequenced within a study of CD8 T cells in ankylosing spondylitis. The CDR3 runs 15 residues. Germline V gene sequence: CDR1 MNHNS, CDR2 SASEGT. V gave up 5 bases and J gave up 4 bases; unmatched junction bases: 9. It was by quantitative 5'-RACE with molecular barcodes that TCR beta libraries were made. In TCRdb, the 5' RACE reads were re-called with MiXCR into one record per CDR3 protein. The data show about 800,000 distinct CDR3 sequences, approximately 12% seen once. As regards this clonotype: What it binds is unknown.

Study observations and caveats: There was a TCR beta motif, made of several highly homologous variants, that appeared characteristic of ankylosing spondylitis blood. As for the disease-linked clones, they showed a CD8+ phenotype and occurred at relatively low frequencies in peripheral blood. There was reportedly significant enrichment of clones that were disease-linked in matched ankylosing spondylitis synovial fluid.

The sequence came from a male donor with ankylosing spondylitis. The genes are TRBV6-1 and TRBJ1-1; 8 bases line up with TRBD1. Sample: blood, either unsorted or a sorted T cell fraction (not recorded which). CDR3 DNA sequence: TGTGCCAGCAGTCGGACAGGGATGGGAACCACTGAAGCTTTCTTT. This encodes CASSRTGMGTTEAFF.